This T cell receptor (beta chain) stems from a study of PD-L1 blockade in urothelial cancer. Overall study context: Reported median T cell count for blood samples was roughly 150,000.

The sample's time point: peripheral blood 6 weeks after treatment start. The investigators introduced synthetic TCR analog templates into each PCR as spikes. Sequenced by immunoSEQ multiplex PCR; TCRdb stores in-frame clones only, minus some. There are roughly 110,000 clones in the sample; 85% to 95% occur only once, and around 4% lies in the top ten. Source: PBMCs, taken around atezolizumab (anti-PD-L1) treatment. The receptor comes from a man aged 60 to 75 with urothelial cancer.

The CDR3 DNA sequence: TGTGCCTGGGAGGGGGGGATCTATAATTCACCCCTCCACTTT. This translates into CAWEGGIYNSPLHF. The gene calls are TRBV30 and TRBJ1-6, with TRBD1 as a possible D gene (6 bases). The CDR3 extends over 14 amino acids. V lost 5 bases, J lost 3 bases, and 11 bases lay in between. The V gene's germline CDR1 is GTSNPN and CDR2 SVGIG (reference sequence).